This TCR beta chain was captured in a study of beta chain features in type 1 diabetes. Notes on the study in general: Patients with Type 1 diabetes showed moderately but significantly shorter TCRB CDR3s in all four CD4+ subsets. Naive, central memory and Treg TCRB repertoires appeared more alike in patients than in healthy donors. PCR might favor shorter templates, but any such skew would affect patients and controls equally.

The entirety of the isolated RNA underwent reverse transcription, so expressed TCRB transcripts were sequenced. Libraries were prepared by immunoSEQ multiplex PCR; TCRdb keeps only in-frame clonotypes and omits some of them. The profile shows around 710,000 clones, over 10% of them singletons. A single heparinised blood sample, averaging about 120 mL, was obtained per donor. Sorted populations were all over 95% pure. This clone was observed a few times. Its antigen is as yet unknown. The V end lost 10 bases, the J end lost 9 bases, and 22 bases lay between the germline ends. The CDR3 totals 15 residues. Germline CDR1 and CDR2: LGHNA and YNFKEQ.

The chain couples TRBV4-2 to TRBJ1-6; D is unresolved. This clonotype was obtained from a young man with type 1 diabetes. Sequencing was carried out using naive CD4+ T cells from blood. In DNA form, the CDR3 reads TGTGCCACGTCTCTTGGGCAGCCAAGCGGTTCACCCCTCCACTTT. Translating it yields CATSLGQPSGSPLHF.